This T cell receptor beta chain was identified during a study of OX40 agonist ivuxolimab in advanced cancers. Study details: With a range of about 23 to 90, age averaged roughly 60 years, and approximately 83% were male.

With regard to this clone: As yet, its antigen is unknown.

Looked up from germline, CDR1 is SNHLY and CDR2 is FYNNEI. Germline trimming cut 4 bases from V and 4 bases from J; bases unmatched to any gene: 3. The CDR3 runs 14 residues. General study findings and limits: Both blood CD4+ and CD8+ T cells showed clonal growth by week 6 at 0.1 to 3.0 mg/kg. Some patients who did not respond also had low normalized T-cell clonal expansion.

Clones were sequenced by immunoSEQ multiplex PCR, and TCRdb holds only the in-frame ones, with some missing. The repertoire consists of around 56,000 clones, with around 90% occurring once and the leading ten covering around 10%. The clonotype was recovered from an adult with an advanced solid tumor such as melanoma, head and neck, liver or kidney cancer. The sequences come from CD4+ or CD8+ T cells sorted from blood, collected in a trial of the OX40 agonist ivuxolimab. This chain links TRBV2 with TRBJ2-3, with TRBD2 identical over 9 bases. The CDR3 reads CASSGSGSSDTQYF. The CDR3 coding sequence is TGTGCCAGCAGTGGTAGCGGGAGTTCAGATACGCAGTATTTT.